The rows below give T cell receptor beta chains drawn from one sample of a study of T cell changes during pregnancy in multiple sclerosis. TCRdb's copy holds only in-frame clones and misses some; the assay was immunoSEQ multiplex PCR. This sample yields tens of thousands of clones, of which more than 85% are seen a single time; roughly 2.2% belongs to the top ten. The sequences come from peripheral blood, collected in the third trimester of pregnancy. The receptors shown here come from a female donor with multiple sclerosis, enrolled in a pregnancy study. The CDR3 runs from the conserved cysteine through the conserved F or W.

V gene,J gene,CDR3 protein
TRBV2,TRBJ2-1,CASMRVPEQFF
TRBV4-1,TRBJ2-5,CASSQAPGPSETQYF
TRBV7-2,TRBJ1-5,CASSLVGDREGNQPQHF
TRBV7-9,TRBJ2-3,CASSLGASGSTDTQYF
TRBV6-5,TRBJ2-7,CASSYAGGEQYF
TRBV11-3,TRBJ2-1,CASSLVQWGANEQFF
TRBV6-5,TRBJ2-5,CASSYGTGPQETQYF
TRBV29-1,TRBJ2-1,CSVHGLAGVPYNEQFF
TRBV12-5,TRBJ2-1,CASGIAGAAYNEQFF
TRBV18,TRBJ1-5,CASSPLSSNQPQHF
TRBV27,TRBJ2-7,CASSLGGEQYF
TRBV30,TRBJ2-2,CAWRGTSGRAGGELFF
TRBV4-1,TRBJ2-3,CASSHGPGQGFTDTQYF
TRBV15,TRBJ2-3,CATSRPRETDTQYF
TRBV5-6,TRBJ1-2,CASSSTAYGYTF
TRBV7-2,TRBJ2-5,CASSSYPRLTGAGETQYF
TRBV6-1,TRBJ2-7,CASSRQGELHEQYF
TRBV19,TRBJ1-5,CASRDRGTQPQHF
TRBV10-3,TRBJ2-1,CAISEFPGEQFF
TRBV15,TRBJ1-1,CATSRGTGGSGEAFF
TRBV2,TRBJ1-2,CAKDKDRGDYGYTF
TRBV28,TRBJ1-5,CASSFWGGGVGQPQHF
TRBV19,TRBJ1-1,CASSIGTSNTEAFF
TRBV9,TRBJ1-1,CASSSRPAGSNTEAFF
TRBV15,TRBJ2-3,CATSGGQGSTDTQYF
TRBV28,TRBJ1-4,CASSYGGTGDEKLFF
TRBV27,TRBJ2-7,CASSLSGQSFYEQYF
TRBV5-1,TRBJ2-5,CASSRTGSQETQYF
TRBV29-1,TRBJ2-7,CSVAGKTSSYEQYF
TRBV7-9,TRBJ2-7,CASSKTSGSYEQYF
TRBV10-3,TRBJ2-7,CATGLIQGYEQYF
TRBV6-4,TRBJ2-3,CASSSGSGGTDTQYF
TRBV4-2,TRBJ1-4,CASSQDRGEKLFF
TRBV15,TRBJ2-3,CATSRPREADTQYF
TRBV11-1,TRBJ2-7,CASSLQRSGTSGLYF
TRBV5-6,TRBJ2-3,CASSLELIGLSTDTQYF
TRBV4-1,TRBJ2-3,CASSLRGGVKEDTQYF
TRBV5-1,TRBJ1-5,CASSSGQGREPQHF
TRBV5-1,TRBJ2-2,CASSSGNTGELFF
TRBV4-3,TRBJ2-3,CASSPHRGTDTQYF
TRBV28,TRBJ1-5,CASSLTGGRGHQPQHF
TRBV4-3,TRBJ1-1,CASSQDARGTEAFF
TRBV19,TRBJ1-5,CASSIDKSPGGEPQHF
TRBV27,TRBJ2-5,CASSLSKAGTQYF
TRBV7-9,TRBJ2-7,CASSLEQGAYEQYF
TRBV15,TRBJ2-3,CATSRTPPGQGIDTQYF
TRBV14,TRBJ2-5,CASSRGGPPKETQYF
TRBV7-3,TRBJ2-5,CASSLTPGETQYF
TRBV5-1,TRBJ2-3,CASSLEAASTDTQYF
TRBV27,TRBJ2-7,CASSLGPADSYEQYF
TRBV7-9,TRBJ2-1,CASSLQGREQFF
TRBV14,TRBJ1-1,CASSHRGVSTEAFF